The next 14 T cell receptor beta chains were all read from a single sample in a study of blood T cells in healthy people across ages. Primers used in a second PCR of roughly 6 to 11 cycles were a sample-barcoded 5' primer and a J-beta primer mix. TCRdb fed the 5' RACE reads into MiXCR, producing one record per CDR3 protein. The sample lists just over 1 million distinct CDR3 sequences, 45% occurring once. Sequences were obtained from blood. These receptors all come from a woman aged 55 to 70 in good health.

Details on this clonotype: Just one base apart from a much larger clone, this may be a read error. V and J are TRBV12-3 or TRBV12-4 and TRBJ2-7; D is undetermined. This CDR3 contains 12 residues. The CDR3 region has the DNA TGTGCCGGCAGTACACACACGTACGAGCAGTACTTC. This sequence encodes CAGSTHTYEQYF.

The gene calls are TRBV20-1 and TRBJ2-7; the D gene is possibly TRBD1 (5 bases). With the DNA end fitting TRBJ2-5 better, the J assignment may be wrong. The CDR3 totals 15 residues. Germline V CDR1 and CDR2: DFQATT, SNEGSKA (reference sequence). CDR3: CSATDSDTLRETQYF. The CDR3, as DNA: TGCAGTGCTACAGATTCGGACACCCTCCGGGAGACCCAGTACTTC.

The chain joins TRBV12-3 or TRBV12-4 to TRBJ2-2; no firm D call. Trimming took off 3 bases at V and 1 base at J, with 6 bases between the two ends. This CDR3 contains 14 residues. CDR3: CASSFGRNTGELFF. The CDR3 DNA reads TGTGCCAGCAGTTTCGGTCGGAACACCGGGGAGCTGTTTTTT.

J is TRBJ2-2 and V is TRBV11-2; TRBD1 might be the D (6 bases). This CDR3 contains 15 residues. With 6 bases removed from V and 4 bases from J, the gap between germline ends came to 15 bases. Germline V gene data show CDR1 as SGHAT and CDR2 as FQNNGV. For the CDR3, the DNA is TGTGCCAGCAGTTCATTCGACAGGAGCACCGGGGAGCTGTTTTTT. Translation gives CASSSFDRSTGELFF.

This clonotype has a single count. An end of the junction differs from the germline gene, which may be a read error. In DNA form, the CDR3 reads TGTGTCAGCAGCTTGGGGGGAACCAAAAACATTCAGTACTTC. Its protein is CVSSLGGTKNIQYF. The chain joins TRBV7-2 to TRBJ2-4, with D perhaps matching TRBD2 (6 bases). Germline lookup yields CDR1 SGHTA and CDR2 FQGNSA. The CDR3 sequence is 14 residues long.

CDR3 in amino acids: CAILIRGLRTDTQYF. The CDR3 nucleotides read TGTGCCATCCTGATTCGGGGCCTTCGCACAGATACGCAGTATTTT. This chain connects TRBV7-8 to TRBJ2-3; D might be TRBD1 or TRBD2, each matching 5 bases. Germline-derived CDR1 and CDR2 are SGHVS and FQNEAQ. The CDR3 contains 15 residues. The V and J ends lost 10 bases and 1 base respectively, with 18 bases between them.

The V and J genes are TRBV5-1 and TRBJ2-6; D not resolved. The CDR3 runs to 16 residues. Trimming took off 4 bases at V and 4 bases at J, with 15 bases between the two ends. Per the germline V gene, CDR1 is SGHRS and CDR2 is YFSETQ. This CDR3 is CASSPFETSGANVLTF. In DNA, the CDR3 is TGCGCCAGCAGCCCCTTTGAGACGTCAGGGGCCAACGTCCTGACTTTC.

This chain connects TRBV29-1 to TRBJ2-3; D unresolved. CDR3 length: 14 amino acids. Trimming removed 3 bases at V and 4 bases at J, with 14 bases between. The V gene's germline CDR1 is SQVTM and CDR2 ANQGSEA. CDR3 in amino acids: CSVETVSWSDTQYF. The CDR3 DNA sequence: TGCAGCGTTGAGACTGTTTCATGGTCAGATACGCAGTATTTT.

V is TRBV7-3 and J is TRBJ2-5, with D tentatively TRBD1 (6 bases). The CDR3 sequence is 13 residues long. Germline V CDR1 and CDR2: SGHTA, FQGTGA. V was pared by 5 bases and J by 7 bases, with 14 bases between. The CDR3 DNA is TGTGCCAGCAGCAACAGGGCTTCAGGGACCCAGTACTTC. It specifies CASSNRASGTQYF.

This chain joins TRBV5-1 and TRBJ1-4; no firm D call. V lost 0 bases and J lost 8, with 11 bases in between. Germline V CDR1 and CDR2: SGHRS, YFSETQ. The CDR3 is 14 residues long. DNA of the CDR3: TGCGCCAGCAGCTTGGGACGGGAGAGGGAAAAACTGTTTTTT. It translates to CASSLGREREKLFF.

This clonotype has only a few counts. The rearrangement joins TRBV6-6 to TRBJ2-1; TRBD1 aligns across 9 bases. Germline trimming cut 6 bases from V and 3 bases from J; bases unmatched to any gene: 6. The CDR3 loop spans 15 amino acids. The V gene's germline CDR1 is MNHNY and CDR2 SVGAGI (reference sequence). As DNA, the CDR3 is TGTGCCAGCAGAGTAGGGACAGGGCACTACAATGAGCAGTTCTTC. This gives the protein CASRVGTGHYNEQFF.

The chain uses TRBV3-1 and TRBJ2-5; 8 nucleotides agree with TRBD2. The CDR3 consists of 15 residues. The germline gives CDR1 LGHDT, CDR2 YNNKEL (reference sequence). V shed 2 bases, J shed 5 bases, and the junction held 7 bases outside the gene matches. CDR3 bases: TGTGCCAGCAGCCAACAGAGCGGGAGAAGGGAGACCCAGTACTTC. As protein: CASSQQSGRRETQYF.

Worth noting for this clonotype: A much larger clone differs from this one at a single base, so this may be a read error. The DNA for the CDR3 is TGCGCCGGCAGCTTACTAGCGGGAGGGTTTACAGATACGCAGTATTTT. Its protein is CAGSLLAGGFTDTQYF. The V and J genes are TRBV5-1 and TRBJ2-3; 13 bases map to TRBD2. Germline V gene sequence: CDR1 SGHRS, CDR2 YFSETQ. The CDR3 has 16 amino acids.

The table lists this clonotype with a few counts. The chain combines TRBV5-1 with TRBJ2-7; D may be TRBD2 (6 bases). Germline loops: CDR1 SGHRS, CDR2 YFSETQ. The CDR3 covers 14 residues. Trimming took 2 bases from V and 3 from J, leaving 12 bases between them. CDR3 residues: CASSLRGADYEQYF. The CDR3 bases are TGCGCCAGCAGCTTACGCGGGGCCGACTACGAGCAGTACTTC.